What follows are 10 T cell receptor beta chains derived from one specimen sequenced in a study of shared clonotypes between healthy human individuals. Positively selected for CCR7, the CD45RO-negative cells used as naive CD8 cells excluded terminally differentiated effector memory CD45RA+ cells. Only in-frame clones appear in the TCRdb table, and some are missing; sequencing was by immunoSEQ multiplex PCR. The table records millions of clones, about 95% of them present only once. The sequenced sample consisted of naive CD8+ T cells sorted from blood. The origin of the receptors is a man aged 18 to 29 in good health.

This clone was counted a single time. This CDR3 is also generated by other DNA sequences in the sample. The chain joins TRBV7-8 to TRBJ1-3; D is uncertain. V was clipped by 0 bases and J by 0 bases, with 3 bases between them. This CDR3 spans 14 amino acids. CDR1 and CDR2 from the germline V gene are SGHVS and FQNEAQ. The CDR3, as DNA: TGTGCCAGCAGCTTAGCGGGCTCTGGAAACACCATATATTTT. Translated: CASSLAGSGNTIYF.

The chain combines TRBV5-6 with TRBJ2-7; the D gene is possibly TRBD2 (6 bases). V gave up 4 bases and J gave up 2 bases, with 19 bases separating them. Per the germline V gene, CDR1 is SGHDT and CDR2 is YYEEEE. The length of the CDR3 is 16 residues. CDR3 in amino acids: CASSGQPSVIPYEQYF. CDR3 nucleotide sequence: TGTGCCAGCAGCGGCCAGCCTAGCGTAATTCCCTACGAGCAGTACTTC.

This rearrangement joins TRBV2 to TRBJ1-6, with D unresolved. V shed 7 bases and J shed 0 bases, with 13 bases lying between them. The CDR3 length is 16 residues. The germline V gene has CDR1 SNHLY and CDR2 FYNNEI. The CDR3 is CASIPTDNSYNSPLHF. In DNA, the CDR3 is TGTGCCAGCATACCGACCGACAACTCCTATAATTCACCCCTCCACTTT.

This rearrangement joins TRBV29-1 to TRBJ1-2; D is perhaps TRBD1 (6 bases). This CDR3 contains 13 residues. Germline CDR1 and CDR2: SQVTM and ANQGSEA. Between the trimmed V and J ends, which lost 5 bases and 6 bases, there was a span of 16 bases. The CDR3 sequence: CSVPPGEGHGYTF. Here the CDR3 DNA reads TGCAGCGTTCCCCCAGGGGAAGGGCATGGCTACACCTTC.

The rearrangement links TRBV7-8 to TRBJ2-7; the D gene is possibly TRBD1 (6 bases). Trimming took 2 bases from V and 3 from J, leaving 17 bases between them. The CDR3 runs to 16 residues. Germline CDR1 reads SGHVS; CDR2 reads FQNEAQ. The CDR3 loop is CASSLSPRDTSYEQYF. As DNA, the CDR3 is TGTGCCAGCAGCTTAAGTCCCCGGGACACGAGCTACGAGCAGTACTTC.

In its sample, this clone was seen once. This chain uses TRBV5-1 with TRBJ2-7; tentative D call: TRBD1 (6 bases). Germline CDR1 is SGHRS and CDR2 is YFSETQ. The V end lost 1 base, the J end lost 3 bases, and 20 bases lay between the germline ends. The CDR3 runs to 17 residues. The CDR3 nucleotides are TGCGCCAGCAGCTTGTGGGGGCCCGGTTATCCAATCTACGAGCAGTACTTC. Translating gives CASSLWGPGYPIYEQYF.

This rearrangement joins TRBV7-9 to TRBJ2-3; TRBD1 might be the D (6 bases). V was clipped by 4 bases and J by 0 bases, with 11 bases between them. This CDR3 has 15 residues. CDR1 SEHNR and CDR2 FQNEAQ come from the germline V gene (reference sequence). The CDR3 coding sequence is TGTGCCAGCAGCTATCAGGGGTCTAGCACAGATACGCAGTATTTT. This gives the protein CASSYQGSSTDTQYF.

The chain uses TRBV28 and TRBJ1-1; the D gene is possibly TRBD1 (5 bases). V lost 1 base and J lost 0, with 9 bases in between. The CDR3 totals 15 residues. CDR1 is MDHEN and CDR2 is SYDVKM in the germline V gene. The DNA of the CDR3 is TGTGCCAGCAGTTTATCACAGGCCCTGAACACTGAAGCTTTCTTT. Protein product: CASSLSQALNTEAFF.

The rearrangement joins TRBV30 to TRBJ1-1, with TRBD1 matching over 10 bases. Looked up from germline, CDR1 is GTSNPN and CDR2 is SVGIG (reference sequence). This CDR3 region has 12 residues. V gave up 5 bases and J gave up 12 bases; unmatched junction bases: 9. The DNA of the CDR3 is TGTGCCTGGGGGGACAGGGGATTTGGGTCTTTCTTT. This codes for CAWGDRGFGSFF.

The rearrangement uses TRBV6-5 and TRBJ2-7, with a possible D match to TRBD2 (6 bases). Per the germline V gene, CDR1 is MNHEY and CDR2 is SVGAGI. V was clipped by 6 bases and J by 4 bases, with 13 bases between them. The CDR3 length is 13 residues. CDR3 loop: CASSPSAGYEQYF. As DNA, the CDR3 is TGTGCCAGCAGCCCCTCGGCGGGATACGAGCAGTACTTC.